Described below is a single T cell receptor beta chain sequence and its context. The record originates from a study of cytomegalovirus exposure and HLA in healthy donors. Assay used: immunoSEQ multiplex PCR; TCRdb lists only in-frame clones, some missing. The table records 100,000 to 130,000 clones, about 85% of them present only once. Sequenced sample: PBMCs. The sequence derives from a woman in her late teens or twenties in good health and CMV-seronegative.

CDR3 DNA sequence: TGCGCCAGCAGCTTGGAACGCAGAAGCTCCTACGAGCAGTACTTC. Protein product: CASSLERRSSYEQYF. J is TRBJ2-7 and V is TRBV5-1; D ambiguous. The CDR3 is made up of 15 amino acids. V gave up 0 bases and J gave up 0 bases, with 10 bases separating them. Germline V gives CDR1 SGHRS, CDR2 YFSETQ.